Described below is a single T cell receptor (beta chain) sequence and its context. Antigen: not known. The same CDR3 also results from other DNA sequences found in this sample. Clones were read by immunoSEQ multiplex PCR, and TCRdb kept only the in-frame ones, dropping some. This sample carries approximately 190,000 clones, more than 75% of them seen once, and the ten largest clones take roughly 7%. This sample was taken from a study of cytomegalovirus exposure and HLA in healthy donors. At the level of the study: The use of the same platform for the 130 or so validation repertoires and the roughly 680 first-cohort repertoires was reported by a later analysis.

Whole-study findings and limits: TCR clusters originating in the first cohort tended to co-occur in the 110 or so validation repertoires, according to a later analysis. The study labeled 150 to 200 TCR beta chains cytomegalovirus-associated.

CDR3 length equals 15 residues. Germline V gives CDR1 SGHRS, CDR2 YFSETQ. The V gene end was trimmed by 4 bases and the J gene end by 5 bases; junction bases not matched to a gene: 6. The gene calls are TRBV5-1 and TRBJ2-1; TRBD2 aligns across 10 bases. The TCR was taken from a man aged 18 to 35 in good health and CMV-seropositive. Sequences were obtained from PBMCs. The CDR3 is CASSPGLAPNNEQFF. DNA of the CDR3: TGCGCCAGCAGCCCGGGACTAGCGCCCAACAATGAGCAGTTCTTC.